A selection of T cell receptor beta chains follows, all from one sample in a study of T cell responses to AZD1222 COVID-19 vaccine. Sequencing was performed with immunoSEQ multiplex PCR; in TCRdb, only in-frame clones are kept and a portion is missing. The sample holds about 140,000 clones, 93% seen once. The starting material was peripheral blood, obtained on day 0 of MenACWY control vaccination. These receptor sequences come from an adult in good health. The CDR3 runs from the conserved cysteine through the conserved F or W. A D gene is named only where the DNA matches it firmly. Not all rows give a size; the values are once, few, many and, for expanded clones, a class.

d_call	clone_size	v_call	j_call	cdr3_nt	cdr3_aa
-	-	TRBV5-1	TRBJ1-6	TGCGCCAGCAGCGTGGGTGGGAGCTCCTATAATTCACCCCTCCACTTT	CASSVGGSSYNSPLHF
-	-	TRBV20-1	TRBJ1-1	TGCAGTGCTAGTGCGAGCGATCGGGGGGAGGAAGCTTTCTTT	CSASASDRGEEAFF
TRBD1	-	TRBV6-5	TRBJ1-2	TGTGCCAGCAGATTGCAGGGGGCCGGCTACACCTTC	CASRLQGAGYTF
-	-	TRBV28	TRBJ1-5	TGTGCCAGCAGTTTTGTCGGGCTCAGGCAGCCCCAGCATTTT	CASSFVGLRQPQHF
-	-	TRBV10-3	TRBJ2-1	TGTGCCATCAGTGAGGACCTAAACAATGAGCAGTTCTTC	CAISEDLNNEQFF
TRBD1	-	TRBV19	TRBJ2-3	TGTGCCAGTTCGTTCGGACAGGGGGCTACTACGCAGTATTTT	CASSFGQGATTQYF
-	-	TRBV10-3	TRBJ1-1	TGTGCCATCAGTGTTTCACTATCGAACACTGAAGCTTTCTTT	CAISVSLSNTEAFF
-	-	TRBV3-1/TRBV3-2	TRBJ1-3	TGTGCCAGCAGCCAAGAAGGCCTCGGGGCTGGAAACACCATATATTTT	CASSQEGLGAGNTIYF
-	-	TRBV7-9	TRBJ1-1	TGTGCCAGCAGCTTAGTTGAGGGGCTGAACACTGAAGCTTTCTTT	CASSLVEGLNTEAFF
-	once	TRBV18	TRBJ1-5	TGTGCCAGCTCAGAAGGGCGGTACAATCAGCCCCAGCATTTT	CASSEGRYNQPQHF
-	-	TRBV29-1	TRBJ2-7	TGCAGCGTTGAAGGCGCAGGGCTTGACGAGCAGTACTTC	CSVEGAGLDEQYF
TRBD2	-	TRBV12-5	TRBJ2-2	TGTGCTAGTGGTTCGCTCCTTCCGGGACTAGCGGGACAAACGAACACCGGGGAGCTGTTTTTT	CASGSLLPGLAGQTNTGELFF
TRBD1	-	TRBV5-8	TRBJ1-4	TGTGCCAGCAGTCACGGGACAGGGAACGAAAAACTGTTTTTT	CASSHGTGNEKLFF
TRBD2	-	TRBV5-4	TRBJ2-5	TGTGCCAGCAGCCTGACTAGCGGGAACTTGGAGACCCAGTACTTC	CASSLTSGNLETQYF
TRBD1	-	TRBV19	TRBJ1-1	TGTGCCAGTAGTATCACGGACAGGGAGAACACTGAAGCTTTCTTT	CASSITDRENTEAFF
TRBD2	-	TRBV7-9	TRBJ2-5	TGTGCCGGAGAAGGGACTTTAGCGGGGGAGACCCAGTACTTC	CAGEGTLAGETQYF
-	-	TRBV27	TRBJ1-2	TGTGCCAGCAGTTTTGCAGGGCCGGGCTATGGCTACACCTTC	CASSFAGPGYGYTF
TRBD1	-	TRBV7-3	TRBJ1-1	TGTGCCAGCAGGGGGACAGGGGGCAATGAAGCTTTCTTT	CASRGTGGNEAFF
-	-	TRBV4-2	TRBJ2-1	TGTGCCAGCAGCGCAACCGGGACTCCGGGCAGTGAGCAGTTCTTC	CASSATGTPGSEQFF
-	-	TRBV28	TRBJ2-1	TGTGCCAGCAGTCCCCCGGCTAAGCCATACAATGAGCAGTTCTTC	CASSPPAKPYNEQFF
-	once	TRBV3-1/TRBV3-2	TRBJ1-2	TGTGCCAGCAGCCAAGATCGCAGGGTCCATGGCTACACCTTC	CASSQDRRVHGYTF
-	once	TRBV6-5	TRBJ1-5	TGTGCCAGCAGTAAAACGATCGGGCAGCCCCAGCATTTT	CASSKTIGQPQHF
-	-	TRBV5-6	TRBJ1-1	TGTGCCAGCAGCTTGGGGAGAGGGGGCACTGAAGCTTTCTTT	CASSLGRGGTEAFF
-	-	TRBV2	TRBJ2-1	TGTGCCAGCAGTGGTGAGGGGGATGAGCAGTTCTTC	CASSGEGDEQFF
-	-	TRBV7-3	TRBJ2-4	TGTGCCAGCAGCTCCGGGACTTTAAACATTCAGTACTTC	CASSSGTLNIQYF
-	once	TRBV25-1	TRBJ2-7	TGTGCCAGCAGTGAATATTCGGCCATAGGGGAGCAGTACTTC	CASSEYSAIGEQYF
-	-	TRBV5-4	TRBJ2-7	TGTGCCAGCAGCCACCAGCAGGGTTCCTACGAGCAGTACTTC	CASSHQQGSYEQYF
-	-	TRBV7-2	TRBJ1-1	TGTGCCAGCAGCTTAAATAGGCGCCCGGGTGGCACTGAAGCTTTCTTT	CASSLNRRPGGTEAFF
-	-	TRBV7-2	TRBJ1-1	TGTGCCAGCAGCCCAGTTGGTGGGACTGAAGCTTTCTTT	CASSPVGGTEAFF
-	-	TRBV7-3	TRBJ2-1	TGTGCCAGCAGCTTGACTAGCTCCTACAATGAGCAGTTCTTC	CASSLTSSYNEQFF
-	-	TRBV7-2	TRBJ2-5	TGTGCCAGCAGCTTACAAGCTCAAGAGACCCAGTACTTC	CASSLQAQETQYF
-	few	TRBV18	TRBJ1-1	TGTGCCAGCACACAACAGGCGAACACTGAAGCTTTCTTT	CASTQQANTEAFF